This TCR beta chain comes out of a study of blood T cell repertoires in COVID-19. The V gene's germline CDR1 is MDHEN and CDR2 SYDVKM. After removal of 4 bases from V and 6 bases from J, the junction contained 8 bases not matched to a gene. The CDR3 loop spans 15 amino acids. Repertoires were generated with immunoSEQ multiplex PCR, while TCRdb's copy carries only in-frame clones and drops some. The top ten hold 5.5% of the sample, which has 200,000 or so clones, around 80% seen once. The rearrangement links TRBV28 to TRBJ1-2, with TRBD1 matching over 10 bases. Specimen: peripheral blood. This sequence originates from a woman in her 70s with acute or convalescent COVID-19. CDR3 coding DNA: TGTGCCAGCAGTTCCTGGACAGGGGGTCTCGATGGCTACACCTTC. It is translated as CASSSWTGGLDGYTF.